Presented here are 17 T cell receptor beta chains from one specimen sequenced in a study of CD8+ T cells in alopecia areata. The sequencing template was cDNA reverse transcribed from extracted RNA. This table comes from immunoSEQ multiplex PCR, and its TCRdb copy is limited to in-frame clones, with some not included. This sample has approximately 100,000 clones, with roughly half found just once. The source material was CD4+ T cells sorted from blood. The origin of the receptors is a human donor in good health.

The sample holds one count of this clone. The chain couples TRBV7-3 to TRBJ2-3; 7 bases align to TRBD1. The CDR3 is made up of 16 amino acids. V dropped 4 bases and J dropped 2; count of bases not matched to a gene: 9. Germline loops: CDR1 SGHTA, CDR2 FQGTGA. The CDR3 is CASSSRQGTFTDTQYF. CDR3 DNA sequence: TGTGCCAGCAGCTCTCGACAGGGTACCTTCACAGATACGCAGTATTTT.

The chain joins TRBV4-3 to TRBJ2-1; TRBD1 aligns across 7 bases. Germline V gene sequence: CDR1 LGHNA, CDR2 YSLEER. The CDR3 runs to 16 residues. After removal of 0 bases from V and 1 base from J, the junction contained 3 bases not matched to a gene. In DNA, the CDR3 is TGCGCCAGCAGCCAAGATCCACAGGGGTCCTACAATGAGCAGTTCTTC. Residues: CASSQDPQGSYNEQFF.

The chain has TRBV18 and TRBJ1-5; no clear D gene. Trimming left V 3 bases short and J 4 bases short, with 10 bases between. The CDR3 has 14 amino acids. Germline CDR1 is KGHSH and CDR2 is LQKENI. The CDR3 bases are TGTGCCAGCTCACCCGCTGTTCGAAATCAGCCCCAGCATTTT. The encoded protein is CASSPAVRNQPQHF.

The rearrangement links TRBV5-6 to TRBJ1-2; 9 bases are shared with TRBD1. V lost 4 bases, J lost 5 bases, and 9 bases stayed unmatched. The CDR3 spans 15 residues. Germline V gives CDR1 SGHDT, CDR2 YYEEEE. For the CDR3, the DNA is TGTGCCAGCAGCGCTGACGGGACAGGGTTATATGGCTACACCTTC. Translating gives CASSADGTGLYGYTF.

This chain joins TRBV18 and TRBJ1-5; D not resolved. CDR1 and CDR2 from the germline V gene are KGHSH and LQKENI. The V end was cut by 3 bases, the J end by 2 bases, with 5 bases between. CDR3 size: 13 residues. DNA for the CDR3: TGTGCCAGCTCACCGGACCGCAATCAGCCCCAGCATTTT. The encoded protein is CASSPDRNQPQHF.

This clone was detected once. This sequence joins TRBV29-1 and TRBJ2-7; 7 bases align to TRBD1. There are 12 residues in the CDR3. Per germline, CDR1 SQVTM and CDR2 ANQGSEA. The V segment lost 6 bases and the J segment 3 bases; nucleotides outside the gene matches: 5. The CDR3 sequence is CSVGDSRYEQYF. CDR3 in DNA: TGCAGCGTCGGGGACAGCCGCTACGAGCAGTACTTC.

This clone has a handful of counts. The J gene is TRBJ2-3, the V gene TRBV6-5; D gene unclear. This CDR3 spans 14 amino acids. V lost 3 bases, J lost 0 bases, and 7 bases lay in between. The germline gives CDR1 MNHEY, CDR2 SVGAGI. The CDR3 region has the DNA TGTGCCAGCAGTTATGAACTCAGCACAGATACGCAGTATTTT. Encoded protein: CASSYELSTDTQYF.

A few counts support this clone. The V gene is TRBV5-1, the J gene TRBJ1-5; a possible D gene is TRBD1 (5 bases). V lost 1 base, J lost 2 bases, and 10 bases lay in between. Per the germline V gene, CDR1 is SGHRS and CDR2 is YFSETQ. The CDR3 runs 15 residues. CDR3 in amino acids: CASSLLGVGNQPQHF. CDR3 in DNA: TGCGCCAGCAGCTTGTTAGGGGTCGGCAATCAGCCCCAGCATTTT.

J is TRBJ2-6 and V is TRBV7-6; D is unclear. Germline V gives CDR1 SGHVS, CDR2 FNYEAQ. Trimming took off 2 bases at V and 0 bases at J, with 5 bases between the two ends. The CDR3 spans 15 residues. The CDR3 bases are TGTGCCAGCAGCTTACCGTTCTCTGGGGCCAACGTCCTGACTTTC. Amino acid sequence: CASSLPFSGANVLTF.

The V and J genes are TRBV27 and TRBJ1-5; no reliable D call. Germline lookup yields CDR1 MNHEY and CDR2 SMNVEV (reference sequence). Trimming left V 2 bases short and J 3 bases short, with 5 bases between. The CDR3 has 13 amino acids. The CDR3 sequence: CASSLQANQPQHF. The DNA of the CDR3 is TGTGCCAGCAGTTTACAGGCCAATCAGCCCCAGCATTTT.

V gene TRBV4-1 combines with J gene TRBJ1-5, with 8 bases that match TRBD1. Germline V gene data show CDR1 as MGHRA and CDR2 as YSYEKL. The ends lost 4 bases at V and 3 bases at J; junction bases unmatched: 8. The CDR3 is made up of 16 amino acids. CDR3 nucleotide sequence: TGCGCCAGCAGCCCCGAGACAGGGGTGAACAATCAGCCCCAGCATTTT. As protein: CASSPETGVNNQPQHF.

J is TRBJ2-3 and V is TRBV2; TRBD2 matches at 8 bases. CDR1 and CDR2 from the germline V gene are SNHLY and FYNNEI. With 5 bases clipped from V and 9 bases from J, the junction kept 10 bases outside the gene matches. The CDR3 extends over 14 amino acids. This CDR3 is CASSPGTRVETQYF. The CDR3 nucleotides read TGTGCCAGCAGTCCCGGGACTAGGGTCGAAACGCAGTATTTT. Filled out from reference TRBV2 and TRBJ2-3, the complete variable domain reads EPEVTQTPSHQVTQMGQEVILRCVPISNHLYFYWYRQILGQKVEFLVSFYNNEISEKSEIFDDQFSVERPDGSNFTLKIRSTKLEDSAMYFCASSPGTRVETQYFGPGTRLTVL.

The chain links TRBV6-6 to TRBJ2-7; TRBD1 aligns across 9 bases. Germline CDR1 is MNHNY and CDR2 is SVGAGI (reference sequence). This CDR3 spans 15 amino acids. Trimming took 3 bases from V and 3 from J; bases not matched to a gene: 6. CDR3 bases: TGTGCCAGCAGTTATCCCGGGACAGGGTACTACGAGCAGTACTTC. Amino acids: CASSYPGTGYYEQYF.

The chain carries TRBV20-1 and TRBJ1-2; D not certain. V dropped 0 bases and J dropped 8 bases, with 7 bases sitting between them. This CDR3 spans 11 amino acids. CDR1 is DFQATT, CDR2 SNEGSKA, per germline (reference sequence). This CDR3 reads CSARDRRGYTF. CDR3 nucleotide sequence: TGCAGTGCTAGAGATCGGAGGGGCTACACCTTC.

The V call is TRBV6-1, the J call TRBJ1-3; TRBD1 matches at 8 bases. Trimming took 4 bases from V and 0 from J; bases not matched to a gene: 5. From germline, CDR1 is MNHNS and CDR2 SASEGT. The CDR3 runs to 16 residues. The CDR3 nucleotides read TGTGCCAGCAGTGCGGGACAGGCCTTCTCTGGAAACACCATATATTTT. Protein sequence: CASSAGQAFSGNTIYF.

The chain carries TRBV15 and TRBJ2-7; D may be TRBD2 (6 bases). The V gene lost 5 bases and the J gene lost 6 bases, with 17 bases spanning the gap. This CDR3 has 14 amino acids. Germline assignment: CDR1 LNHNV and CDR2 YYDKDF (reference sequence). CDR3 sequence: CATSSRLGSLEQYF. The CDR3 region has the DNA TGTGCCACCAGCTCCCGACTAGGAAGCCTCGAGCAGTACTTC. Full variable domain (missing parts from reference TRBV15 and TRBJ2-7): DAMVIQNPRYQVTQFGKPVTLSCSQTLNHNVMYWYQQKSSQAPKLLFHYYDKDFNNEADTPDNFQSRRPNTSFCFLDIRSPGLGDTAMYLCATSSRLGSLEQYFGPGTRLTVT.

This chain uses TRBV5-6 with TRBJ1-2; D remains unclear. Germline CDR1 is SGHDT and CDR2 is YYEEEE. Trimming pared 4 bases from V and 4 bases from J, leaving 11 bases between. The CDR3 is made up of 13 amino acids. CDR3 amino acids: CASSIRAVYGYTF. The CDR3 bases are TGTGCCAGCAGCATTCGGGCAGTCTATGGCTACACCTTC.